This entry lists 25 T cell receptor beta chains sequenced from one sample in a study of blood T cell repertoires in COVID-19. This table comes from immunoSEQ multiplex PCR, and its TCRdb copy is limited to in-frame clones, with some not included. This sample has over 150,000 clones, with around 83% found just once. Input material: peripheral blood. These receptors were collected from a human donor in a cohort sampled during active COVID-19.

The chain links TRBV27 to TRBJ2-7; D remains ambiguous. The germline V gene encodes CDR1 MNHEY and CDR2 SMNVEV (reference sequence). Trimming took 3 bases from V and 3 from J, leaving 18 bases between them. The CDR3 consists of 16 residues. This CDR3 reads CASSLFAPSANYEQYF. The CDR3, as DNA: TGTGCCAGCAGTTTGTTTGCGCCCAGCGCCAACTACGAGCAGTACTTC.

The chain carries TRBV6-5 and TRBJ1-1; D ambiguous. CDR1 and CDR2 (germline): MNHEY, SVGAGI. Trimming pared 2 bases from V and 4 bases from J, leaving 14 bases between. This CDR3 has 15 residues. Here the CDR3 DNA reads TGTGCCAGCAGTTACGGCCCCCACCGAGGCACTGAAGCTTTCTTT. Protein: CASSYGPHRGTEAFF.

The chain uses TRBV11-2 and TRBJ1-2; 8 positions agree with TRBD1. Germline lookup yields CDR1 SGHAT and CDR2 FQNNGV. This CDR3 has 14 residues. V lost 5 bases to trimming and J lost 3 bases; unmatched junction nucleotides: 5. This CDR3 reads CASSLGTGDYGYTF. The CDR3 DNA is TGTGCCAGCAGCCTTGGGACAGGCGACTATGGCTACACCTTC. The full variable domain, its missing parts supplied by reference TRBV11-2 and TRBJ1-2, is EAGVAQSPRYKIIEKRQSVAFWCNPISGHATLYWYQQILGQGPKLLIQFQNNGVVDDSQLPKDRFSAERLKGVDSTLKIQPAKLEDSAVYLCASSLGTGDYGYTFGSGTRLTVV.

In DNA, the CDR3 is TGTGCCAGCAGCTTCTGGGGGCAGGGGGAAAAACTGTTTTTT. Amino acids: CASSFWGQGEKLFF. This chain connects TRBV7-8 to TRBJ1-4; possible D gene TRBD1, 6 bases. V was trimmed by 3 bases and J by 8 bases, leaving 13 bases between them. CDR1 SGHVS and CDR2 FQNEAQ come from the germline V gene. CDR3 length equals 14 residues.

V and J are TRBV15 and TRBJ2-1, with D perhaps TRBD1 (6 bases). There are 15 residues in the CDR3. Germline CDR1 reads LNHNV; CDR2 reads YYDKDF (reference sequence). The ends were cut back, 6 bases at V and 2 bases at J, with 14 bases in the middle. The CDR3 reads CATSKNRAAYNEQFF. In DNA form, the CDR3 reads TGTGCCACCAGTAAGAACAGGGCAGCCTACAATGAGCAGTTCTTC.

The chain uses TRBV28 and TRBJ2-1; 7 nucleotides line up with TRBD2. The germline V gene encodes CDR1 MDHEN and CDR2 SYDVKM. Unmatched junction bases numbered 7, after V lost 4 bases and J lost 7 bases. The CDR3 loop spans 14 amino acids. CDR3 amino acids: CASSSGLEINEQFF. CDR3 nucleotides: TGTGCCAGCAGTTCCGGACTAGAAATTAATGAGCAGTTCTTC. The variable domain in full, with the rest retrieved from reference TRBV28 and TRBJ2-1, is DVKVTQSSRYLVKRTGEKVFLECVQDMDHENMFWYRQDPGLGLRLIYFSYDVKMKEKGDIPEGYSVSREKKERFSLILESASTNQTSMYLCASSSGLEINEQFFGPGTRLTVL.

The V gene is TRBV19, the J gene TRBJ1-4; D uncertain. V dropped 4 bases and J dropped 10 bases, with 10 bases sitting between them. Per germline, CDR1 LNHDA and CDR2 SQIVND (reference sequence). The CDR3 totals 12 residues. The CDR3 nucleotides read TGTGCCAGTAGTAATTATAGGAGAAAACTGTTTTTT. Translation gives CASSNYRRKLFF.

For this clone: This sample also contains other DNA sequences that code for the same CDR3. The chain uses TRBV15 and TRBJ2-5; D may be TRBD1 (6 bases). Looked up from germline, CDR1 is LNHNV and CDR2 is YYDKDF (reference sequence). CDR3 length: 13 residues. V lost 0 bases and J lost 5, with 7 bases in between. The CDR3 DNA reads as TGTGCCACCAGCAGAGATAGGGGGGAGACCCAGTACTTC. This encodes CATSRDRGETQYF.

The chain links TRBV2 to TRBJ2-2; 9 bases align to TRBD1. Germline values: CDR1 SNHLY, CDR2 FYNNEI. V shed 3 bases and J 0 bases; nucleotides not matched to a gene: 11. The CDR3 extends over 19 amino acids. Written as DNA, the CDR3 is TGTGCCAGCAGTGAGAAGGAGGACAGGGGACTTACGAACACCGGGGAGCTGTTTTTT. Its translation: CASSEKEDRGLTNTGELFF.

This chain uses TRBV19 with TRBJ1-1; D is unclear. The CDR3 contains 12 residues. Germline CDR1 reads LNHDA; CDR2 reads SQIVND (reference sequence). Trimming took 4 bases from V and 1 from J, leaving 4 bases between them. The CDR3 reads CASSTGNTEAFF. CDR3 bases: TGTGCCAGTAGTACAGGGAACACTGAAGCTTTCTTT.

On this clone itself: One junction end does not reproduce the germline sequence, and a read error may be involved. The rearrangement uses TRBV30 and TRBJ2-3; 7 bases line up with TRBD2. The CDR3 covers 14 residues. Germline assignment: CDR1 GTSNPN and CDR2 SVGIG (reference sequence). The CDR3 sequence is CAWSVTGGTATQYF. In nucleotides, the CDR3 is TGTGCCTGGAGTGTTACGGGAGGTACAGCTACGCAGTATTTT.

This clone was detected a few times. Here the CDR3 reads CAIGSGTYNEQFF. Written as DNA, the CDR3 is TGTGCCATCGGTTCCGGGACTTACAATGAGCAGTTCTTC. V gene TRBV5-4 combines with J gene TRBJ2-1; a weak D match, TRBD2 (6 bases). The germline gives CDR1 SGHNT, CDR2 YYREEE (reference sequence). V was shortened by 9 bases and J by 4 bases, with 14 bases between the two germline ends. The CDR3 covers 13 residues. Together with reference TRBV5-4 and TRBJ2-1, the CDR3 gives the full variable domain: ETGVTQSPTHLIKTRGQQVTLRCSSQSGHNTVSWYQQALGQGPQFIFQYYREEENGRGNFPPRFSGLQFPNYSSELNVNALELDDSALYLCAIGSGTYNEQFFGPGTRLTVL.

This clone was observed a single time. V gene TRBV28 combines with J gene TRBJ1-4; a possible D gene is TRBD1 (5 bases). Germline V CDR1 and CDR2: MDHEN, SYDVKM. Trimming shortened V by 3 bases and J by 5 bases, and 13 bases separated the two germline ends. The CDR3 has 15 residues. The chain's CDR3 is CASSLGGTLNEKLFF. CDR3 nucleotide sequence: TGTGCCAGCAGTTTGGGGGGGACGCTCAATGAAAAACTGTTTTTT.

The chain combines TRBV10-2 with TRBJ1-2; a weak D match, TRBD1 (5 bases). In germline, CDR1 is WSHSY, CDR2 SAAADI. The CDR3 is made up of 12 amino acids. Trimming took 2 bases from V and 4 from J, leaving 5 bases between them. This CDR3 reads CASSEDSYGYTF. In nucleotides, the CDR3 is TGCGCCAGCAGTGAGGACAGCTATGGCTACACCTTC.

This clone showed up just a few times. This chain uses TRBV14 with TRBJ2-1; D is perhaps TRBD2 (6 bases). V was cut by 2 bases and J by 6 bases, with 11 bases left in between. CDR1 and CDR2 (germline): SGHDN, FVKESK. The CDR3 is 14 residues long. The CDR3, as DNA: TGTGCCAGCAGCCAAATGCAGACTAGCAATGAGCAGTTCTTC. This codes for CASSQMQTSNEQFF. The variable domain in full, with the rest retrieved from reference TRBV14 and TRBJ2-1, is EAGVTQFPSHSVIEKGQTVTLRCDPISGHDNLYWYRRVMGKEIKFLLHFVKESKQDESGMPNNRFLAERTGGTYSTLKVQPAELEDSGVYFCASSQMQTSNEQFFGPGTRLTVL.

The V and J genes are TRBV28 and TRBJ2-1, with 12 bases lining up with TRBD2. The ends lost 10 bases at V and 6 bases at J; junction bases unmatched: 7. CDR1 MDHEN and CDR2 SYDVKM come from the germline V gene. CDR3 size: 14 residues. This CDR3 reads CATLAGGPRNEQFF. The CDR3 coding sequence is TGTGCCACCCTAGCGGGAGGGCCGCGCAATGAGCAGTTCTTC.

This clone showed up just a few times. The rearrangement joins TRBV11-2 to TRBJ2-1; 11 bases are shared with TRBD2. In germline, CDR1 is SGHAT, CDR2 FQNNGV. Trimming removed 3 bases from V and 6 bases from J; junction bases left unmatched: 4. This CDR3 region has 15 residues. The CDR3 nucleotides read TGTGCCAGCAGCTTCCTAGCGGGAGGTATCAATGAGCAGTTCTTC. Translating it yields CASSFLAGGINEQFF.

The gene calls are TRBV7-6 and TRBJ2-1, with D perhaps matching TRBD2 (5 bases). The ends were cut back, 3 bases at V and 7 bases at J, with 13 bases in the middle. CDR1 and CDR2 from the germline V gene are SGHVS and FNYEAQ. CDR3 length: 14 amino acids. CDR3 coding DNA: TGTGCCAGCAGCTTTCCGGGCTCGGGGAATGAGCAGTTCTTC. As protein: CASSFPGSGNEQFF.

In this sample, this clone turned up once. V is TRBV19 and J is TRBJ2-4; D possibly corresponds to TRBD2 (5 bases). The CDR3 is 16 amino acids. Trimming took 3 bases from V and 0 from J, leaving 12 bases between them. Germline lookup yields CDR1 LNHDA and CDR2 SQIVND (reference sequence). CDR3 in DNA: TGTGCCAGTAGTATGAGGGATTGCCTAGCCAAAAACATTCAGTACTTC. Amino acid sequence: CASSMRDCLAKNIQYF.

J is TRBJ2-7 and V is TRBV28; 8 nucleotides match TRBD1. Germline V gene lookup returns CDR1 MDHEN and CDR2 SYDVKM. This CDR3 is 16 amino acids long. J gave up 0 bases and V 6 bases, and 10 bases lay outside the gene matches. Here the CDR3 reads CASSPLGQGLSYEQYF. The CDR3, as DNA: TGTGCCAGCAGCCCCCTCGGACAGGGCCTCTCCTACGAGCAGTACTTC.

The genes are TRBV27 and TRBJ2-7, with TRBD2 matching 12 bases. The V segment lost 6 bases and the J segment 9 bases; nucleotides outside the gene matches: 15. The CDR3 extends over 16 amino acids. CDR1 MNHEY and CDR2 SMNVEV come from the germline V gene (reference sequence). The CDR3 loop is CASRPTSGRTGRGQYF. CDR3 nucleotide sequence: TGTGCCAGCAGACCTACTAGCGGGAGGACCGGGCGCGGGCAGTACTTC.

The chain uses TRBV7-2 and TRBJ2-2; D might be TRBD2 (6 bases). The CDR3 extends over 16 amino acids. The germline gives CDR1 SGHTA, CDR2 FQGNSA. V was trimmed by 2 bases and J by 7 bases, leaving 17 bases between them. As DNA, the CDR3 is TGTGCCAGCAGCTTAACGGGGACTCTTTTTGACGGGGAGCTGTTTTTT. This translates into CASSLTGTLFDGELFF.

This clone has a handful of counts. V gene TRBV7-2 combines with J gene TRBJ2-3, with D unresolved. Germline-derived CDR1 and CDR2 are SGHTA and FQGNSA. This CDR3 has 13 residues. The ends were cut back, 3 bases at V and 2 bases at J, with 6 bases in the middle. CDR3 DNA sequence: TGTGCCAGCAGCTTCCCCCACACAGATACGCAGTATTTT. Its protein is CASSFPHTDTQYF.

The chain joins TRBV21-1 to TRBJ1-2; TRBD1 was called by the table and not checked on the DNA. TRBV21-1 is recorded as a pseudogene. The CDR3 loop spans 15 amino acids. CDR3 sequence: CASSKVEGANYGYTF. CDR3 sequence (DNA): TGTGCCAGCAGCAAAGTTGAAGGGGCCAATTATGGCTACACCTTC.

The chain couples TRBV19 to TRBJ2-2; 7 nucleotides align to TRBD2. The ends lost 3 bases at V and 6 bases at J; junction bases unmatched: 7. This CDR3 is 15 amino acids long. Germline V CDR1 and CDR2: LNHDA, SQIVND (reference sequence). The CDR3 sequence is CASSMSGGRPGELFF. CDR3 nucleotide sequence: TGTGCCAGTAGTATGAGCGGCGGGAGACCCGGGGAGCTGTTTTTT.